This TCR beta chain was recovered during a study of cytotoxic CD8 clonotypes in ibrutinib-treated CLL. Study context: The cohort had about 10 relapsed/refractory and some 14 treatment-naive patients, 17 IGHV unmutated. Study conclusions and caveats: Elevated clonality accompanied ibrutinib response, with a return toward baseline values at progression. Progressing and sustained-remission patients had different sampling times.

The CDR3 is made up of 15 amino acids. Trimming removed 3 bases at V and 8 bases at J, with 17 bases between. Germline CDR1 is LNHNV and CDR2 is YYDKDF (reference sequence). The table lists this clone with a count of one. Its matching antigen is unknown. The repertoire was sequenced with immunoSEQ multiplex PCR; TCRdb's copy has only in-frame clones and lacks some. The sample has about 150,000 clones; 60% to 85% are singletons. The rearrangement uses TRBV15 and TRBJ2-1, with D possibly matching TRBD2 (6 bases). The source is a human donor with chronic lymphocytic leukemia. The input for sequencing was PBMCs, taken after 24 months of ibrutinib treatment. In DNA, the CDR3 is TGTGCCACCAGCAGGTCGTTCGGGAGTGTCGATGAGCAGTTCTTC. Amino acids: CATSRSFGSVDEQFF. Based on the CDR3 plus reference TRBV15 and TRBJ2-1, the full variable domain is DAMVIQNPRYQVTQFGKPVTLSCSQTLNHNVMYWYQQKSSQAPKLLFHYYDKDFNNEADTPDNFQSRRPNTSFCFLDIRSPGLGDTAMYLCATSRSFGSVDEQFFGPGTRLTVL.